The source of this T cell receptor (beta chain) is a study of cytomegalovirus exposure and HLA in healthy donors. This clone was observed a handful of times. Other DNA sequences in the same sample also yield this CDR3. The study ran its PCR with 60 Vbeta and 13 Jbeta primers. TCRdb keeps only in-frame clones here, not all; method: immunoSEQ multiplex PCR. The sample lists 95,000 to 100,000 clones, 60% to 80% seen once, with roughly 8% in the top ten. Trimming removed 0 bases from V and 4 bases from J, with 10 bases in between. The CDR3 length is 14 residues. Germline-derived CDR1 and CDR2 are SGHNT and YYREEE (reference sequence).

The sample comprised PBMCs. This chain connects TRBV5-4 to TRBJ2-5, with D unresolved. The source is a female donor in good health and CMV-seronegative. The CDR3 DNA follows: TGTGCCAGCAGCTTGGAAACTCCAGGAGAGACCCAGTACTTC. Translated: CASSLETPGETQYF.